What follows describes a single TCR beta chain. The sample comes from a study of blood T cell repertoires in COVID-19. Study-level background: Spain, Italy and the United States supplied samples that represented acute and convalescent COVID-19. PBMCs, B-cell-depleted T cells, or T cells were the source of the cDNA or gDNA that made up the material.

The CDR3 is 16 amino acids. CDR1 is LGHDT, CDR2 YNNKEL, per germline (reference sequence). The ends lost 0 bases at V and 6 bases at J; junction bases unmatched: 5. Per the authors' pipeline: Amplification of reference gene primers provided the estimated nucleated cell counts. Assay used: immunoSEQ multiplex PCR; TCRdb lists only in-frame clones, some missing. The V and J calls and clone size are taken from that table; D and trimming were inferred from the DNA. The data show about 150,000 clones, just under 85% seen once. Sequenced: peripheral blood. The source is an older woman with acute or convalescent COVID-19. The V and J genes are TRBV3-1 (or the pseudogene TRBV3-2) and TRBJ1-3, with 10 bases fitting TRBD1. The CDR3 region has the DNA TGTGCCAGCAGCCAAGATCCCCGACAGGGGGCAAACACCATATATTTT. As protein: CASSQDPRQGANTIYF.